A single sample is the source of the 22 T cell receptor beta chains below, sequenced in a study of early T cells in non-severe SARS-CoV-2 infection. TCRdb reanalysed the 5' RACE reads using MiXCR and keeps one entry per CDR3 protein. The sample carries under 40,000 distinct CDR3 sequences, over 4.5% recorded once. Sequenced: whole blood. These receptors came from an adult who was a healthcare worker with PCR-confirmed SARS-CoV-2 infection or an uninfected control (not recorded which).

The sample holds a few counts of this clonotype. This chain links TRBV19 with TRBJ2-3; D remains ambiguous. This CDR3 is built from 12 residues. Germline CDR1 LNHDA, CDR2 SQIVND (reference sequence). The V end was cut by 6 bases, the J end by 0 bases, with 4 bases between. The DNA of the CDR3 is TGTGCCAGTAGGACTAGCACAGATACGCAGTATTTT. It is translated as CASRTSTDTQYF.

Only a few counts were recorded for this clonotype. The rearrangement joins TRBV5-4 to TRBJ1-2; no reliable D call. Deletions cut 1 base from V and 6 bases from J, with 13 bases between. In germline, CDR1 is SGHNT, CDR2 YYREEE (reference sequence). This CDR3 has 14 amino acids. CDR3 coding DNA: TGTGCCAGCAGCTTGTACGGGATTGGGCATGGCTACACCTTC. Amino acids: CASSLYGIGHGYTF. Together with reference TRBV5-4 and TRBJ1-2, the CDR3 gives the full variable domain: ETGVTQSPTHLIKTRGQQVTLRCSSQSGHNTVSWYQQALGQGPQFIFQYYREEENGRGNFPPRFSGLQFPNYSSELNVNALELDDSALYLCASSLYGIGHGYTFGSGTRLTVV.

This clonotype was recorded at least ten times. One end of the junction fails to match germline, which may point to a read error. V usage is TRBV20-1 and J usage is TRBJ2-1; tentatively, D is TRBD2 (6 bases). Germline V gives CDR1 DFQATT, CDR2 SNEGSKA (reference sequence). This CDR3 is 14 amino acids long. In DNA form, the CDR3 reads TGCAGTGCCAGAGCGGGCAGATCCTACAATGAGCAGTTCTTC. This sequence encodes CSARAGRSYNEQFF.

This clonotype was counted many times. The chain uses TRBV18 and TRBJ2-7; the D is unclear. Germline V lookup: CDR1 KGHSH, CDR2 LQKENI. Deletions cut 0 bases from V and 6 bases from J, with 9 bases between. CDR3 length equals 13 residues. In nucleotides, the CDR3 is TGTGCCAGCTCACCACCGGGGTCAGTCGAGCAGTACTTC. Its translation is CASSPPGSVEQYF.

In its sample, this clonotype was seen many times. The rearrangement joins TRBV30 to TRBJ2-2; possibly TRBD2 for D (6 bases). Trimming stripped 3 bases from V and 0 bases from J, with 14 bases between. The CDR3 is made up of 16 amino acids. CDR1 and CDR2 from the germline V gene are GTSNPN and SVGIG (reference sequence). The CDR3 DNA is TGTGCCTGGAGAGGGCGGCGGGGTCCGAACACCGGGGAGCTGTTTTTT. This gives the protein CAWRGRRGPNTGELFF.

This clonotype showed up just a few times. This chain connects TRBV6-1 to TRBJ2-2; 7 bases map to TRBD1. The CDR3 is 16 amino acids. Germline-derived CDR1 and CDR2 are MNHNS and SASEGT. Trimming took 4 bases from V and 1 from J; bases not matched to a gene: 6. CDR3 protein: CASSARTGQNTGELFF. Here the CDR3 DNA reads TGTGCCAGCAGTGCCCGGACAGGACAGAACACCGGGGAGCTGTTTTTT.

This clonotype was observed at least ten times. The chain combines TRBV5-4 with TRBJ1-5, with 8 bases matching TRBD1. This CDR3 has 16 amino acids. Looked up from germline, CDR1 is SGHNT and CDR2 is YYREEE (reference sequence). Trimming cost V 1 base and J 4 bases; bases outside gene matches: 7. This CDR3 reads CASSLTGGMENQPQHF. CDR3 nucleotides: TGTGCCAGCAGCTTGACAGGGGGAATGGAGAATCAGCCCCAGCATTTT.

This clonotype was counted many times. The chain employs TRBV30 and TRBJ2-7; no firm D call. The germline gives CDR1 GTSNPN, CDR2 SVGIG (reference sequence). The V end lost 0 bases, the J end lost 3 bases, and 6 bases lay between the germline ends. This CDR3 is 12 amino acids long. The CDR3 reads CAWSVKSYEQYF. The CDR3 DNA reads TGTGCCTGGAGTGTAAAGAGCTACGAGCAGTACTTC.

There are many counts of this clonotype. This chain uses TRBV20-1 with TRBJ2-7, with 10 bases matching TRBD2. The CDR3 has 14 amino acids. With V trimmed by 6 bases and J by 2 bases, 7 bases remained unmatched. Germline CDR1 is DFQATT and CDR2 is SNEGSKA (reference sequence). The CDR3 DNA reads as TGCAGTGCAAGTAGCGGGAGGCTAACCTACGAGCAGTACTTC. Amino acids: CSASSGRLTYEQYF.

This clonotype was detected many times. V is TRBV6-2 or TRBV6-3 and J is TRBJ2-2; D unresolved. Germline-derived CDR1 and CDR2 are MNHEY and SVGEGT. Between the trimmed V and J ends, which lost 7 bases and 5 bases, there was a span of 17 bases. The CDR3 is 15 amino acids. The CDR3, as DNA: TGTGCCAGCACCCCCCTGTCAGAGGCGACCGGGGAGCTGTTTTTT. Translating gives CASTPLSEATGELFF.

The table lists this clonotype with many counts. The chain employs TRBV5-4 and TRBJ2-5; 8 nucleotides align to TRBD2. Trimming at V came to 3 bases and at J to 3 bases, leaving 7 bases not matched to a gene. This CDR3 region has 15 residues. Per germline, CDR1 SGHNT and CDR2 YYREEE (reference sequence). CDR3 in DNA: TGTGCCAGCAGCTCCTCCCCGGGGGGGGAAGAGACCCAGTACTTC. It yields the protein CASSSSPGGEETQYF.

This clonotype appeared many times. The CDR3 loop is CASSLTFPYQETQYF. In nucleotides, the CDR3 is TGCGCCAGCAGCTTGACATTCCCCTACCAAGAGACCCAGTACTTC. This chain links TRBV5-1 with TRBJ2-5; D gene unclear. Deletions cut 1 base from V and 0 bases from J, with 10 bases between. The CDR3 length is 15 residues. In germline, CDR1 is SGHRS, CDR2 YFSETQ. Combining the CDR3 with reference TRBV5-1 and TRBJ2-5 gives the whole variable domain KAGVTQTPRYLIKTRGQQVTLSCSPISGHRSVSWYQQTPGQGLQFLFEYFSETQRNKGNFPGRFSGRQFSNSRSEMNVSTLELGDSALYLCASSLTFPYQETQYFGPGTRLLVL.

This clonotype was detected ten times or more. The V gene is TRBV7-2, the J gene TRBJ1-5; no reliable D call. Germline V gene sequence: CDR1 SGHTA, CDR2 FQGNSA. Trimming shortened V by 5 bases and J by 2 bases, and 16 bases separated the two germline ends. This CDR3 has 16 amino acids. The CDR3 loop reads CASSLMPGFGNQPQHF. CDR3 nucleotides: TGTGCCAGCAGCCTCATGCCGGGATTCGGCAATCAGCCCCAGCATTTT.

In its sample, this clonotype was seen many times. The chain links TRBV20-1 to TRBJ1-3, with D unresolved. Trimming left V 5 bases short and J 6 bases short, with 11 bases between. The CDR3 runs to 12 residues. In germline, CDR1 is DFQATT, CDR2 SNEGSKA (reference sequence). The CDR3 DNA sequence: TGCAGTGCTTGGACGACTGAAAACACCATATATTTT. It codes for CSAWTTENTIYF.

The rearrangement links TRBV7-9 to TRBJ2-7; TRBD1 matches 7 bases. Germline V gene sequence: CDR1 SEHNR, CDR2 FQNEAQ (reference sequence). V shed 10 bases, J shed 3 bases, and the junction held 6 bases outside the gene matches. This CDR3 has 12 amino acids. In DNA, the CDR3 is TGTGCCATTTTGACAGGGAGCTACGAGCAGTACTTC. As protein: CAILTGSYEQYF.

This clonotype was picked up many times. This chain links TRBV7-6 with TRBJ1-3; no firm D call. The CDR3 is made up of 15 amino acids. V lost 1 base, J lost 6 bases, and 13 bases lay in between. Germline CDR1 and CDR2: SGHVS and FNYEAQ. CDR3 loop: CASSLVSQVENTIYF. The CDR3 DNA is TGTGCCAGCAGCTTAGTCAGTCAAGTCGAAAACACCATATATTTT.

This clonotype showed up many times. CDR3 region: CASSFGQGQGEYF. The CDR3, as DNA: TGTGCCAGCAGTTTTGGACAGGGTCAGGGAGAGTACTTC. The chain employs TRBV12-3 or TRBV12-4 and TRBJ2-7, with 8 bases fitting TRBD1. With 3 bases clipped from V and 11 bases from J, the junction kept 9 bases outside the gene matches. The CDR3 totals 13 residues.

This clonotype was seen many times. The chain joins TRBV4-2 to TRBJ2-1; the match to TRBD2 covers 7 bases. The CDR3 contains 16 residues. Germline CDR1 is LGHNA and CDR2 is YNFKEQ. V shed 1 base, J shed 3 bases, and the junction held 6 bases outside the gene matches. The CDR3 DNA is TGTGCCAGCAGCCAAGCCCCGACTAGCTTCTACAATGAGCAGTTCTTC. It codes for CASSQAPTSFYNEQFF.

There are many counts of this clonotype. The chain employs TRBV21-1 and TRBJ1-5; the table's D gene call, TRBD1, was not cross checked with the DNA. TRBV21-1 is recorded as a pseudogene. The CDR3 runs 17 residues. The CDR3 protein is CASSSGQGESQGQPQHF. CDR3 nucleotide sequence: TGTGCCAGCAGCTCTGGACAGGGGGAAAGCCAAGGGCAGCCCCAGCATTTT.

This clonotype was counted at least ten times. This chain joins TRBV11-2 and TRBJ1-1, with 7 bases aligning to TRBD1. V shed 5 bases, J shed 7 bases, and the junction held 13 bases outside the gene matches. The length of the CDR3 is 15 residues. In germline, CDR1 is SGHAT, CDR2 FQNNGV. The CDR3 region is CASSLYLGTENEAFF. CDR3 bases: TGTGCCAGCAGCCTATACCTCGGGACAGAAAATGAAGCTTTCTTT.

This clonotype was seen at least ten times. The chain combines TRBV5-6 with TRBJ1-2; a weak D match, TRBD1 (6 bases). Germline assignment: CDR1 SGHDT and CDR2 YYEEEE. The CDR3 contains 16 residues. V gave up 4 bases and J gave up 4 bases, with 20 bases separating them. The CDR3, as DNA: TGTGCCAGCAGCCGGGGGACGCGGACAGAACCCTATGGCTACACCTTC. Protein product: CASSRGTRTEPYGYTF.

This clonotype was seen many times. V usage is TRBV7-6 and J usage is TRBJ2-3; D unclear. Germline V gives CDR1 SGHVS, CDR2 FNYEAQ. Trimming took 4 bases from V and 3 from J, leaving 11 bases between them. The length of the CDR3 is 14 residues. The chain's CDR3 is CASSSPPPTDTQYF. The CDR3, as DNA: TGTGCCAGCAGCTCACCGCCTCCTACAGATACGCAGTATTTT.